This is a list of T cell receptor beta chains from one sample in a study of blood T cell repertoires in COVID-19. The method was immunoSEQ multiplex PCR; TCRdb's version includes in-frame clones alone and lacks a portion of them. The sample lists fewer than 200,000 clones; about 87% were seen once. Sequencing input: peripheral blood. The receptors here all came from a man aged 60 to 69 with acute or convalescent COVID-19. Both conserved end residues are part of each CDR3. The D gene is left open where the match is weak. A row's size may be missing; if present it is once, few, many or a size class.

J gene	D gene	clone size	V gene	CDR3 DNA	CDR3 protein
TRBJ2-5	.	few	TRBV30	TGTGCCTGGAGTTTGGGCTCGACAGGTCAAGAGACCCAGTACTTC	CAWSLGSTGQETQYF
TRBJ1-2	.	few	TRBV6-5	TGTGCCAGCAGAAACACAAACTATGGCTACACCTTC	CASRNTNYGYTF
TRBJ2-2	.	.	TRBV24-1	TGTGCCACCAGTCGGGGGTTCACCGGGGAGCTGTTTTTT	CATSRGFTGELFF
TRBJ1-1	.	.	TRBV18	TGTGCCAGCTCACCACTCGACACGATTGAAGCTTTCTTT	CASSPLDTIEAFF
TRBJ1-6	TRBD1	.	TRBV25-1	TGTGCCAGCAGTGAATATGAGGGGGCGGATTTTTCACCCCTCCACTTT	CASSEYEGADFSPLHF
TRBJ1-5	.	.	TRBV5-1	TGCGCCAGCAGCTTGACAGGGCATAGCAATCAGCCCCAGCATTTT	CASSLTGHSNQPQHF
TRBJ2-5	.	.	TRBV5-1	TGCGCCAGCAGCTTGTATTTGGGGTCGGGGGAGACCCAGTACTTC	CASSLYLGSGETQYF
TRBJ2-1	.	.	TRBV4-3	TGCGCCAGCAGCCTCGGGACCTACAATGAGCAGTTCTTC	CASSLGTYNEQFF
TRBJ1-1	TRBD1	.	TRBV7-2	TGTGCCAGCAGCGGAGGACAGGGGGCGGCAGGTGCTGAAGCTTTCTTT	CASSGGQGAAGAEAFF
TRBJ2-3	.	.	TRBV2	TGTGCCAGCAGTCCCCGGGAGTCCTTAGATACGCAGTATTTT	CASSPRESLDTQYF
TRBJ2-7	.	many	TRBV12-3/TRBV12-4	TGTGCCAGCAGTTTAGCCCGCGGCGAGCAGTACTTC	CASSLARGEQYF
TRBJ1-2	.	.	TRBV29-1	TGCAGCGTTGAAGTCTCGATCCTGGCGCGAGCGGACTATGGCTACACCTTC	CSVEVSILARADYGYTF
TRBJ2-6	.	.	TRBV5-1	TGCGCCAGCAGCTTGGCACAGGTCCGCTCTGGGGCCAACGTCCTGACTTTC	CASSLAQVRSGANVLTF
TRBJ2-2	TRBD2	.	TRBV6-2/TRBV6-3	TGTGCCAGCAGTTACACCGGTACTAGCGGGAGGGCCCCGAACACCGGGGAGCTGTTTTTT	CASSYTGTSGRAPNTGELFF
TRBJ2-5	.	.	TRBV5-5	TGTGCCAGCAGCTTCGGGGGACAAGAGACCCAGTACTTC	CASSFGGQETQYF
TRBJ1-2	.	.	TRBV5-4	TGTGCCAGCAGATATATGGCAGATGGCTACACCTTC	CASRYMADGYTF
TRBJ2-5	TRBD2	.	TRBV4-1	TGCGCCAGCAGCCACACTAGCGAGGAGACCCAGTACTTC	CASSHTSEETQYF
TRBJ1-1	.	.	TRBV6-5	TGTGCCAGCAGTTACGTACAGCCAAACACTGAAGCTTTCTTT	CASSYVQPNTEAFF
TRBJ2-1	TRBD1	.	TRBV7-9	TGTGCCAGCAGCTTAGCGCAGGGGGCCGATGAGCAGTTCTTC	CASSLAQGADEQFF
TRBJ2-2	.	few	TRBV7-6	TGTGCCAGCAGCTCCACCATCGGGGGGGGACAGCCGAACACCGGGGAGCTGTTTTTT	CASSSTIGGGQPNTGELFF
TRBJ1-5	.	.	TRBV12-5	TGTGCTAGTGGTTTGGTAATAGGGGACACGGAGCATTTT	CASGLVIGDTEHF
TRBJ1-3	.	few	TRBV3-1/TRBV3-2	TGTGCCAGCAGTTTGACAGTCTCTGGAAACACCATATATTTT	CASSLTVSGNTIYF
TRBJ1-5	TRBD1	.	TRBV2	TGTGCCTGCGCCGAGACAGGGCTCGGCAATCAGCCCCAGCATTTT	CACAETGLGNQPQHF
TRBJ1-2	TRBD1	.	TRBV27	TGTGCCAGCAGTCCCGTAGGACAGGTCTATGGCTACACCTTC	CASSPVGQVYGYTF
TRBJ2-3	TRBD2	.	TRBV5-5	TGTGCCAGCAGCTTTACTAGCGGAACAGATACGCAGTATTTT	CASSFTSGTDTQYF
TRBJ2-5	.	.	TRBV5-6	TGTGCCAGCAGCTTGCCAGGGGAAGTGGAGACCCAGTACTTC	CASSLPGEVETQYF
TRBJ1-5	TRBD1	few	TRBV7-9	TGTGCCAGCAGCTTACAGGGGGCCTATCAGCCCCAGCATTTT	CASSLQGAYQPQHF
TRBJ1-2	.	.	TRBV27	TGTGCCAGCAGTTTAAGGGGCGGAGTCTATGGCTACACCTTC	CASSLRGGVYGYTF